This T cell receptor (beta chain) was obtained from a study of tumor-infiltrating lymphocytes in primary liver carcinoma (dated by TCRdb to about 2017). Some background on the complete study: Of the five patients (three men and two women, aged 30 to 69 years), four had hepatocellular carcinoma and one had combined HCC and intrahepatic cholangiocarcinoma. Across five regions of each liver tumor, along with adjacent normal tissue and blood, the study brought together TCRbeta repertoire sequencing, expression microarrays and whole-exome sequencing. Agilent mRNA microarray profiling was performed on the 20 to 25 tumor region samples to relate TCRbeta repertoire diversity to the local molecular phenotype. The five patients had tumors staged T1-T3 N0M0, with maximum diameters ranging from roughly 4 to 10 cm. High reproducibility was observed for the technical replicate repertoires, with mean shared-clone rates approximately 0.92 and correlation coefficients above 0.95. TCRbeta repertoire sequencing covered 35 specimens from 5 patients: 25 or so tumor regions, 5 adjacent noncancerous liver tissues and 5 peripheral blood samples. Roughly 3.65 to 7.13 million productive TCRbeta reads were obtained per sample, and no significant difference in read depth was found between tissue types.

Total RNA and DNA were co-extracted from about 19-30 mg of bulk tissue with the AllPrep DNA/RNA mini kit, without cell sorting. Between November 2015 and March 2016, several patients in China with histopathologically diagnosed primary liver carcinoma had surgical resection. At the time of sampling, the patients had chronic HBV infection and had not received any treatment. Five spatially separated regions were sampled per tumor: superior, inferior, left-lateral and right-lateral poles, plus the tumor centre. Histological examination found more than 80% viable tumor cells in every tumor sample. Fresh tumor and adjacent tissue pieces were bisected, with one half stored in RNAlater at -80 degrees C and the other half sent for histology. Starting from 500 to 650 ng total RNA, TCRbeta-specific cDNA was produced by reverse transcription with a constant-region primer and ProtoScript II reverse transcriptase. The TCRbeta libraries were prepared through three rounds of nested multiplex PCR following a slightly modified ARM-PCR procedure. Multiplex TRBV1-TRBV30 forward primers and a Cbeta reverse primer were used in the first two PCR rounds, each of which was run for 10 cycles. Sample barcodes and Illumina adapters were attached in a final 25-cycle PCR using Deep VentR polymerase. Before sequencing, amplicons of 200-500 bp were gel-purified using a QIAquick gel extraction kit. TCRbeta amplicons were sequenced on an Illumina HiSeq 2500 with 250-bp paired-end reads. Processing in the source paper ran as follows. To recover full CDR3 sequences, reads were quality-trimmed using Trimmomatic v0.33 and paired reads were then merged using FLASH v1.2.11. V, D and J germline segments were assigned to the rearranged TCRbeta sequences using MiGEC v1.2.1b. Clonotype statistics and Shannon-Wiener diversity indices were calculated with VDJtools v1.0.0. Except for diversity analysis, only each sample's 250 most abundant clonotypes were used in subsequent analyses to reduce sampling bias. TCRdb trimmed public reads at Q25 via fastp, called clones via MiXCR and kept in-frame beta chains. Rows matching on CDR3 protein sequence are summarized as one entry with the most common DNA and genes. The authors' filters were not applied to this entry. Across this sample there are approximately 47,000 distinct CDR3 sequences, with about 68% seen only once. About 25% of the sample is held by the ten biggest clonotypes.

Spanning cysteine to phenylalanine, the CDR3 consists of 15 amino acids. The only DNA kept is the CDR3, 45 bases in frame from the first base. Sequences SGHAT (CDR1) and FQNNGV (CDR2) are obtained from the germline V gene. Remarks on this clonotype: Which antigen it targets is not known. A junction boundary mismatches the germline segment, possibly from a read error.

What the work shows at the level of the full study, not this receptor alone: Compared with blood, tumors had a significantly larger share of the repertoire taken up by the top 250 clones (p = 0.039). With just four or five patients in the study, the authors point out that the findings should be validated in a larger study. Since the samples were bulk and unsorted, there was no way to compare CD4+ and CD8+ T cell repertoires. Consistent with antigen-driven expansion, pairs of tumor regions showed higher repertoire overlap (mean roughly 35%) than either tumor-adjacent pairs (around 17%) or tumor-blood pairs (approximately 15%). Only the TCR beta chain was sequenced, which likely underestimates true repertoire diversity because unpaired alpha chains were not captured. Only about 7-24% of top clones were found in all five regions of a tumor, suggesting spatial heterogeneity of tumor-infiltrating T cells.

The clonotype comes from a man in his forties with primary liver carcinoma and hepatitis B virus infection. The specimen was liver tumor tissue from sampling region 3. This specimen's cell subset or site label, per the study, means: tumor region T3, left-lateral pole. The V and J genes are TRBV11-2 and TRBJ2-1; 6 matching bases give a weak D call of TRBD1. The CDR3 amino acid sequence is: CASVLGDLQGHEEFF. The DNA reads as follows: TGTGCCAGCGTACTGGGGGACCTCCAGGGACATGAGGAGTTCTTC.